This T cell receptor (beta chain) was documented in a study of Graves' ophthalmopathy and Graves' hyperthyroidism. Turning to the study itself: Specimen type is peripheral blood, obtained at initial diagnosis before any treatment. General study points: The model's ophthalmopathy progression predictions had about 71% sensitivity and less than 75% specificity.

PBMCs had their origin in fresh peripheral blood (approximately 10 ml). Many counts were recorded for this clonotype. Antigen: not known. Beta-chain TCR CDR3 regions were amplified from RNA transcripts. The authors performed first-round RT-PCR with HTBI primers and then a second-round multiplex PCR. TCRdb fed the multiplex PCR reads into MiXCR, producing one record per CDR3 protein. Of more than 550,000 distinct CDR3 sequences listed, about two fifths are singletons. This CDR3 has 13 residues. The germline gives CDR1 SQVTM, CDR2 ANQGSEA. Trimming took 6 bases from V and 8 from J; bases not matched to a gene: 9.

The chain links TRBV29-1 to TRBJ1-4, with TRBD1 matching 7 bases. Sequencing used peripheral blood. The receptor was isolated from an adult man with Graves' ophthalmopathy. CDR3 in amino acids: CSVTGTAREKLFF. In DNA form, the CDR3 reads TGCAGCGTCACCGGGACAGCGAGGGAAAAACTGTTTTTT.